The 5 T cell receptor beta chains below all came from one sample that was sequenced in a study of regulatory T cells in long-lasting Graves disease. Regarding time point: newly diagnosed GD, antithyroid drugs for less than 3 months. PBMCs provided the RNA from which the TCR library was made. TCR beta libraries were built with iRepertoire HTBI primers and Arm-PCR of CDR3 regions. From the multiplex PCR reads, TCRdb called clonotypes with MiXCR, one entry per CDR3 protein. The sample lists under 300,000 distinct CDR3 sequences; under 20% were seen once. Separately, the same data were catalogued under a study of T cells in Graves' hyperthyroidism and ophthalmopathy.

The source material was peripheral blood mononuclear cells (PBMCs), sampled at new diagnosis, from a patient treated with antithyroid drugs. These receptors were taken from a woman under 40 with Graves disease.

DNA of the CDR3: TGTGCCAGCAGTGATCTAGCGGGGGGGCCTCCCGGGGAGCTGTTTTTT. This codes for CASSDLAGGPPGELFF. The V call is TRBV6-2 or TRBV6-3, the J call TRBJ2-2; the match to TRBD2 covers 12 bases. V lost 5 bases and J lost 6; bases outside the gene matches: 7. The CDR3 is made up of 16 amino acids. Germline V lookup: CDR1 MNHEY, CDR2 SVGEGT.

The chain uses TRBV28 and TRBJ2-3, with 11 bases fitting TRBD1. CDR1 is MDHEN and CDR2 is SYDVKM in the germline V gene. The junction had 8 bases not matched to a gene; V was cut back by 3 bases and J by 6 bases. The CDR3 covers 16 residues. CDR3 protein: CASSFTGQGAGDTQYF. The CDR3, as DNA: TGTGCCAGCAGTTTCACCGGACAGGGGGCGGGGGATACGCAGTATTTT. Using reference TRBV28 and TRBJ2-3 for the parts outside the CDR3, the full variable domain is DVKVTQSSRYLVKRTGEKVFLECVQDMDHENMFWYRQDPGLGLRLIYFSYDVKMKEKGDIPEGYSVSREKKERFSLILESASTNQTSMYLCASSFTGQGAGDTQYFGPGTRLTVL.

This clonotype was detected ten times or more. CDR3 nucleotide sequence: TGTGCCAGCAGCCCTAGGACTGGGAGACGCACAGATACGCAGTATTTT. The encoded protein is CASSPRTGRRTDTQYF. This chain uses TRBV14 with TRBJ2-3; D is perhaps TRBD2 (5 bases). The germline CDR1 and CDR2 sequences are SGHDN and FVKESK. CDR3 length: 16 residues. Trimming pared 4 bases from V and 1 base from J, leaving 15 bases between.

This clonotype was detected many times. In DNA, the CDR3 is TGCGCCAGCAGCTCTGGAGGGAGAGGTACTAACTATGGCTACACCTTC. This encodes CASSSGGRGTNYGYTF. J is TRBJ1-2 and V is TRBV5-1; D unclear. CDR1 and CDR2 from the germline V gene are SGHRS and YFSETQ. With 3 bases removed from V and 0 bases from J, the gap between germline ends came to 15 bases. The CDR3 is 16 amino acids.

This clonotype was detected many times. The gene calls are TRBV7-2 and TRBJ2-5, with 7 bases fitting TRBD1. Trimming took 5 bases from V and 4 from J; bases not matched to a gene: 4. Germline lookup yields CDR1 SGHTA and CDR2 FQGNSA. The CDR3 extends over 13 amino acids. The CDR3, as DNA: TGTGCCAGCAGCGATTACAGGGGAGAGACCCAGTACTTC. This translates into CASSDYRGETQYF.